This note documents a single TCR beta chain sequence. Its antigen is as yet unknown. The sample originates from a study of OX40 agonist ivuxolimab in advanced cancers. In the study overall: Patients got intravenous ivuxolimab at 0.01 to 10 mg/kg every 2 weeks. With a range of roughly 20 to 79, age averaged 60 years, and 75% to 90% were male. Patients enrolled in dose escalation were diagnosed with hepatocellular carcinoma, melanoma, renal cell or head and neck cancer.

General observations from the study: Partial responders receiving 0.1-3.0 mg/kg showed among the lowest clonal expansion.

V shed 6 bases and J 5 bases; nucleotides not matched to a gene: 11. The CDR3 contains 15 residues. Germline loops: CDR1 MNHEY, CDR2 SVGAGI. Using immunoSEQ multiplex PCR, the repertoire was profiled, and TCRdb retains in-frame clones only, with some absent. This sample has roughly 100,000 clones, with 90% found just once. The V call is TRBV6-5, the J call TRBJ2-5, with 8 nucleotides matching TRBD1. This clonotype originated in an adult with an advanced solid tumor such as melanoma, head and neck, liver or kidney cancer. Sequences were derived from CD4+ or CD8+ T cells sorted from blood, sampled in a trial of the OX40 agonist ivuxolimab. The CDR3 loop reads CASRAGTGFRETQYF. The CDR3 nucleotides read TGTGCCAGCAGGGCCGGGACAGGATTTAGGGAGACCCAGTACTTC.